These T cell receptor beta chains were read from a single sample in a study of cytomegalovirus exposure and HLA in healthy donors. The assay was immunoSEQ multiplex PCR, and TCRdb's table has in-frame clones only and misses some. The data hold 150,000 to 200,000 clones, with approximately 84% observed a single time. Material for sequencing was PBMCs. The receptors derive from a female donor in good health and CMV-seronegative. The CDR3 runs from the conserved cysteine through the conserved F or W. The D gene is left open where the match is weak. Not every row has a clone size; where given, it reads once, few, many or a size class.

TRBD1,TRBJ2-2,.,TRBV7-8,CASSLRDRLTGELFF,TGTGCCAGCAGCTTACGGGACAGGCTCACCGGGGAGCTGTTTTTT
.,TRBJ2-7,.,TRBV5-6,CASSLEQGVHEQYF,TGTGCCAGCAGCTTGGAACAGGGTGTCCACGAGCAGTACTTC
.,TRBJ1-5,.,TRBV15,CATSREAAEYQPQHF,TGTGCCACCAGCAGAGAGGCAGCGGAATATCAGCCCCAGCATTTT
.,TRBJ2-7,once,TRBV6-1,CASSVAVLEPRNYEQYF,TGTGCCAGCAGTGTCGCTGTTTTGGAGCCGAGGAACTACGAGCAGTACTTC
TRBD1,TRBJ1-2,.,TRBV30,CAWSVGTGGFGYTF,TGTGCCTGGAGTGTCGGGACAGGGGGATTTGGCTACACCTTC
TRBD1,TRBJ2-3,.,TRBV5-8,CASSLSDRVPDTQYF,TGTGCCAGCAGCTTGTCGGACAGGGTCCCAGATACGCAGTATTTT
.,TRBJ1-1,.,TRBV11-3,CASSTGTLNTEAFF,TGTGCCAGCAGCACCGGGACATTGAACACTGAAGCTTTCTTT
TRBD2,TRBJ2-1,.,TRBV5-1,CASSLNLAGGYNEQFF,TGCGCCAGCAGCTTGAACCTAGCGGGAGGTTACAATGAGCAGTTCTTC
TRBD1,TRBJ1-1,few,TRBV11-2,CASSPVGQGNTEAFF,TGTGCCAGCAGCCCAGTGGGACAGGGCAACACTGAAGCTTTCTTT
TRBD2,TRBJ2-1,.,TRBV15,CATSREGGDYNEQFF,TGTGCCACCAGCAGAGAGGGAGGGGATTACAATGAGCAGTTCTTC
.,TRBJ2-3,.,TRBV7-2,CASSSLGGVPDTQYF,TGTGCCAGCAGCTCCCTAGGGGGTGTCCCAGATACGCAGTATTTT
.,TRBJ1-2,.,TRBV21-1,CARGFRVSWNGYTF,TGTGCCAGGGGATTCAGGGTATCCTGGAATGGCTACACCTTC
.,TRBJ2-1,.,TRBV10-3,CATLSPAGEQFF,TGTGCCACCCTGTCCCCCGCGGGTGAGCAGTTCTTC
TRBD1,TRBJ2-7,few,TRBV13,CASSLGQTYEQYF,TGTGCCAGCAGCTTGGGACAGACCTACGAGCAGTACTTC
TRBD2,TRBJ2-3,.,TRBV5-1,CASSPRDYPDTQYF,TGCGCCAGCAGCCCCCGGGACTACCCCGATACGCAGTATTTT
TRBD1,TRBJ2-3,.,TRBV28,CASSHGTGAQYF,TGTGCCAGCAGCCATGGGACAGGGGCGCAGTATTTT
.,TRBJ2-1,once,TRBV6-5,CASSYSSGASYNEQFF,TGTGCCAGCAGTTACTCCTCAGGGGCCTCCTACAATGAGCAGTTCTTC
TRBD2,TRBJ2-7,.,TRBV14,CASSQTSGYEQYF,TGTGCCAGCAGCCAAACTAGCGGGTACGAGCAGTACTTC
.,TRBJ2-3,.,TRBV29-1,CSVEGRLNTDTQYF,TGCAGCGTTGAGGGCCGGCTGAACACAGATACGCAGTATTTT
.,TRBJ1-2,.,TRBV2,CASSLSRGHYGYTF,TGTGCCAGCAGTCTTTCCAGGGGACACTATGGCTACACCTTC
TRBD2,TRBJ2-7,.,TRBV28,CASSVGAGGHRGYEQYF,TGTGCCAGCAGTGTCGGTGCGGGAGGCCACCGAGGCTACGAGCAGTACTTC
TRBD1,TRBJ1-4,.,TRBV29-1,CSAWDSLATNEKLFF,TGCAGCGCATGGGACAGCCTTGCAACTAATGAAAAACTGTTTTTT
.,TRBJ2-7,.,TRBV4-1,CASSQLRGSYEQYF,TGCGCCAGCAGCCAATTACGGGGGTCCTACGAGCAGTACTTC
.,TRBJ2-2,.,TRBV11-3,CASSPRTNTGELFF,TGTGCCAGCAGCCCAAGGACAAACACCGGGGAGCTGTTTTTT
TRBD1,TRBJ1-1,.,TRBV10-3,CAIRPTGGNTEAFF,TGTGCCATCAGACCGACAGGGGGAAACACTGAAGCTTTCTTT
.,TRBJ1-1,.,TRBV30,CAYLIQGWAEAFF,TGTGCCTATTTAATCCAGGGATGGGCTGAAGCTTTCTTT
.,TRBJ2-7,.,TRBV27,CASSLEFPHYEQYF,TGTGCCAGCAGTCTAGAATTCCCGCACTACGAGCAGTACTTC
.,TRBJ2-5,.,TRBV18,CASSPQGLETQYF,TGTGCCAGCTCACCGCAGGGTCTGGAGACCCAGTACTTC
.,TRBJ2-7,few,TRBV4-1,CASSQVQLYEQYF,TGCGCCAGCAGCCAAGTACAGCTCTACGAGCAGTACTTC
TRBD1,TRBJ2-1,.,TRBV5-1,CASSLRQGVSNEQFF,TGCGCCAGCAGCTTGCGGCAGGGGGTCAGCAATGAGCAGTTCTTC
.,TRBJ2-3,.,TRBV5-1,CASEVGGTDTQYF,TGCGCCAGCGAGGTAGGAGGCACAGATACGCAGTATTTT
TRBD1,TRBJ1-2,.,TRBV7-9,CASSLGSRGMTNYGYTF,TGTGCCAGCAGCTTAGGGTCCAGGGGGATGACTAACTATGGCTACACCTTC
TRBD1,TRBJ2-1,few,TRBV7-8,CASSFTDGQGLVVRGNEQFF,TGTGCCAGCAGCTTTACCGACGGACAGGGGTTGGTAGTTAGAGGCAATGAGCAGTTCTTC
TRBD1,TRBJ2-5,once,TRBV28,CASSLWALTGGRETQYF,TGTGCCAGCAGTTTATGGGCACTGACAGGGGGCCGGGAGACCCAGTACTTC
TRBD2,TRBJ2-7,.,TRBV18,CASSLSLGGAGGSYEQYF,TGTGCCAGCTCACTCTCCTTGGGGGGAGCGGGAGGCTCCTACGAGCAGTACTTC